This TCR beta chain originates from a study of CD8+ T cells in alopecia areata. V was shortened by 6 bases and J by 1 base, with 1 base between the two germline ends. Germline V gene lookup returns CDR1 SGHDN and CDR2 FVKESK. CDR3 length: 11 residues. Patients with alopecia areata provided lesional scalp punch biopsies as well as peripheral blood. cDNA reverse transcribed from extracted RNA served as the sequencing template. The table came from immunoSEQ multiplex PCR; TCRdb's copy has only in-frame clones and leaves some out. The sample lists roughly 19,000 clones, around three fifths occurring once.

The rearrangement joins TRBV14 to TRBJ2-1; no firm D call. The clonotype comes from a human donor with alopecia areata. This material consisted of skin, taken at week 0. As DNA, the CDR3 is TGTGCCAGCAGTTCCTACAATGAGCAGTTCTTC. Translated: CASSSYNEQFF.